Listed here are 28 T cell receptor beta chains from one sample, sequenced in a study of cytomegalovirus exposure and HLA in healthy donors. The PCR contained 60 Vbeta and 13 Jbeta primers. The protocol was immunoSEQ multiplex PCR, while the TCRdb copy is restricted to in-frame clones and leaves out a portion. Seen here are about 50,000 clones, approximately 72% observed once, and the top ten hold less than 9.5%. Sequences were obtained from PBMCs. The origin of the receptors is a woman between 50 and 59 years old in good health and CMV-seronegative.

This rearrangement joins TRBV7-2 to TRBJ1-2; the D gene is possibly TRBD1 (6 bases). V was cut by 2 bases and J by 4 bases, with 14 bases left in between. This CDR3 spans 15 amino acids. CDR1 and CDR2 (germline): SGHTA, FQGNSA. In DNA, the CDR3 is TGTGCCAGCAGCTTATATCCAGGGGAGACCTATGGCTACACCTTC. Protein: CASSLYPGETYGYTF.

The chain's CDR3 is CAISDSRSNQPQHF. CDR3 nucleotide sequence: TGTGCCATCAGTGATTCCCGTAGCAATCAGCCCCAGCATTTT. The chain uses TRBV10-3 and TRBJ1-5; no clear D. Trimming shortened V by 3 bases and J by 0 bases, and 6 bases separated the two germline ends. The CDR3 sequence is 14 residues long. Germline CDR1 reads ENHRY; CDR2 reads SYGVKD.

On this clone: An end of the junction does not agree with germline; a read error may underlie this. The CDR3 region has the DNA TGTGCGAGCAGTTTTCAAAGCACAGATACGCAGTATTTT. Translation: CASSFQSTDTQYF. The chain combines TRBV9 with TRBJ2-3; D unresolved. Germline loops: CDR1 SGDLS, CDR2 YYNGEE. The CDR3 runs 13 residues.

The chain carries TRBV14 and TRBJ1-5; D gene uncertain. The V and J ends lost 3 bases and 7 bases respectively, with 7 bases between them. Germline lookup yields CDR1 SGHDN and CDR2 FVKESK. The CDR3 runs 12 residues. CDR3 sequence reads: CASSHVQQPQHF. CDR3 DNA: TGTGCCAGCAGCCATGTTCAGCAGCCCCAGCATTTT.

This chain uses TRBV11-1 with TRBJ2-7; D possibly corresponds to TRBD1 (6 bases). CDR1 is SGHAT and CDR2 is FQDESV in the germline V gene (reference sequence). V was shortened by 5 bases and J by 1 base, with 12 bases between the two germline ends. This CDR3 region has 14 residues. The CDR3 bases are TGTGCCAGCAGCCTGACAGGTTTTTCCTACGAGCAGTACTTC. It specifies CASSLTGFSYEQYF.

J is TRBJ1-3 and V is TRBV19, with no clear D. V lost 5 bases to trimming and J lost 8 bases, with 19 bases between them. The length of the CDR3 is 15 residues. Per germline, CDR1 LNHDA and CDR2 SQIVND (reference sequence). CDR3 loop: CASSAPGSLRDTIYF. The CDR3 DNA is TGTGCCAGTAGTGCCCCGGGAAGCCTGCGGGACACCATATATTTT.

The gene calls are TRBV9 and TRBJ2-4, with D maybe TRBD2 (6 bases). CDR1 SGDLS and CDR2 YYNGEE come from the germline V gene. This CDR3 has 15 residues. V gave up 0 bases and J gave up 5 bases, with 12 bases separating them. The CDR3 reads CASSVGGGFQNIQYF. Written as DNA, the CDR3 is TGTGCCAGCAGCGTAGGAGGAGGGTTCCAAAACATTCAGTACTTC. Supplemented by reference TRBV9 and TRBJ2-4, the full variable domain reads DSGVTQTPKHLITATGQRVTLRCSPRSGDLSVYWYQQSLDQGLQFLIQYYNGEERAKGNILERFSAQQFPDLHSELNLSSLELGDSALYFCASSVGGGFQNIQYFGAGTRLSVL.

This clone was seen only once. The rearrangement links TRBV19 to TRBJ1-1; no definite D call. In germline, CDR1 is LNHDA, CDR2 SQIVND (reference sequence). CDR3 size: 14 residues. The V gene lost 1 base and the J gene lost 4 bases, with 10 bases spanning the gap. This CDR3 is CASSIGGGSTEAFF. The CDR3 nucleotides read TGTGCCAGTAGTATAGGTGGAGGCAGCACTGAAGCTTTCTTT.

J is TRBJ1-1 and V is TRBV14; D is ambiguous. This CDR3 region has 14 residues. The V gene lost 2 bases and the J gene lost 0 bases, with 7 bases spanning the gap. Germline V gene data show CDR1 as SGHDN and CDR2 as FVKESK. The CDR3 region is CASSQLTVNTEAFF. The CDR3, as DNA: TGTGCCAGCAGCCAACTTACGGTGAACACTGAAGCTTTCTTT. The variable domain in full, with the rest retrieved from reference TRBV14 and TRBJ1-1, is EAGVTQFPSHSVIEKGQTVTLRCDPISGHDNLYWYRRVMGKEIKFLLHFVKESKQDESGMPNNRFLAERTGGTYSTLKVQPAELEDSGVYFCASSQLTVNTEAFFGQGTRLTVV.

The chain combines TRBV2 with TRBJ1-5; 7 bases are shared with TRBD1. The CDR3 consists of 14 residues. Germline CDR1 and CDR2: SNHLY and FYNNEI. V was clipped by 7 bases and J by 0 bases; unmatched bases: 3. Written as DNA, the CDR3 is TGTGCCAGCAAGGGACAGACTAGCAATCAGCCCCAGCATTTT. Amino acid sequence: CASKGQTSNQPQHF.

The V gene is TRBV5-1, the J gene TRBJ2-3; 9 bases map to TRBD2. The CDR3 runs 15 residues. Germline V gives CDR1 SGHRS, CDR2 YFSETQ. Germline trimming cut 0 bases from V and 1 base from J; bases unmatched to any gene: 0. The CDR3 loop reads CASSLGLAGTDTQYF. CDR3 sequence (DNA): TGCGCCAGCAGCTTGGGACTAGCGGGCACAGATACGCAGTATTTT.

The chain carries TRBV28 and TRBJ2-7; D may be TRBD2 (5 bases). V was pared by 3 bases and J by 6 bases, with 12 bases between. The CDR3 spans 13 residues. In germline, CDR1 is MDHEN, CDR2 SYDVKM. In nucleotides, the CDR3 is TGTGCCAGCAGTTTCGTGTCTCGGGGCGAGCAGTACTTC. Translating gives CASSFVSRGEQYF.

The chain recombines TRBV6-6 with TRBJ2-1; D is possibly TRBD2 (5 bases). V gave up 5 bases and J gave up 6 bases, with 14 bases separating them. The germline gives CDR1 MNHNY, CDR2 SVGAGI (reference sequence). The CDR3 consists of 14 residues. The CDR3 loop is CASSQRPSRNEQFF. The CDR3 DNA is TGTGCCAGCAGTCAGCGGCCGTCCCGCAATGAGCAGTTCTTC.

CDR3 loop: CASSEVLREAEDEQYF. The CDR3 nucleotides read TGTGCCAGCAGTGAAGTCTTGAGGGAAGCCGAGGACGAGCAGTACTTC. The chain links TRBV25-1 to TRBJ2-7; D may be TRBD2 (5 bases). Trimming took off 2 bases at V and 5 bases at J, with 19 bases between the two ends. Germline CDR1 and CDR2: MGHDK and SYGVNS. The CDR3 covers 16 residues.

The V and J genes are TRBV2 and TRBJ2-1; D uncertain. The CDR3 loop spans 13 amino acids. Trimming shortened V by 6 bases and J by 2 bases, and 8 bases separated the two germline ends. From germline, CDR1 is SNHLY and CDR2 FYNNEI. The DNA for the CDR3 is TGTGCCAGCAGAGACTCTCCCTACAATGAGCAGTTCTTC. This sequence encodes CASRDSPYNEQFF.

This chain links TRBV7-9 with TRBJ2-1, with D possibly being TRBD1 (6 bases). Germline loops: CDR1 SEHNR, CDR2 FQNEAQ (reference sequence). The CDR3 consists of 13 residues. The V end was cut by 5 bases, the J end by 5 bases, with 10 bases between. CDR3 bases: TGTGCCAGCAGCCCCCGACAGGACAATGAGCAGTTCTTC. Protein: CASSPRQDNEQFF. Complete variable domain (other parts from reference TRBV7-9 and TRBJ2-1): DTGVSQNPRHKITKRGQNVTFRCDPISEHNRLYWYRQTLGQGPEFLTYFQNEAQLEKSRLLSDRFSAERPKGSFSTLEIQRTEQGDSAMYLCASSPRQDNEQFFGPGTRLTVL.

This clone came up a few times. The sample carries other DNA sequences with the same CDR3. The chain is built from TRBV7-2 and TRBJ1-3; possibly TRBD1 for D (5 bases). Deletions cut 2 bases from V and 3 bases from J, with 5 bases between. Looked up from germline, CDR1 is SGHTA and CDR2 is FQGNSA. This CDR3 is 13 amino acids long. The CDR3 DNA reads as TGTGCCAGCAGCTTACAGGGTGGAAACACCATATATTTT. Its protein is CASSLQGGNTIYF.

The genes are TRBV28 and TRBJ2-7; D gene unclear. The CDR3 runs to 14 residues. The germline gives CDR1 MDHEN, CDR2 SYDVKM. V was shortened by 2 bases and J by 5 bases, with 13 bases between the two germline ends. CDR3 sequence: CASSLGQRKDEQYF. The CDR3 DNA reads TGTGCCAGCAGTTTAGGGCAGAGAAAAGACGAGCAGTACTTC.

This chain links TRBV19 with TRBJ2-3, with TRBD1 as a possible D gene (6 bases). Between the trimmed V and J ends, which lost 1 base and 9 bases, there was a span of 17 bases. The CDR3 is 15 residues long. CDR1 and CDR2 (germline): LNHDA, SQIVND (reference sequence). CDR3 nucleotides: TGTGCCAGTAGTATAGGGGGGCTGATAGGGGACACGCAGTATTTT. Amino acid sequence: CASSIGGLIGDTQYF. The complete variable domain, with remaining parts taken from reference TRBV19 and TRBJ2-3, reads DGGITQSPKYLFRKEGQNVTLSCEQNLNHDAMYWYRQDPGQGLRLIYYSQIVNDFQKGDIAEGYSVSREKKESFPLTVTSAQKNPTAFYLCASSIGGLIGDTQYFGPGTRLTVL.

The chain links TRBV12-2 to TRBJ2-3; TRBD2 is taken as the D call from the table, unchecked against the DNA. TRBV12-2 is deemed a pseudogene. This CDR3 is 16 amino acids long. The CDR3 loop is CASPGRAGLLTDTQYF. DNA of the CDR3: TGTGCAAGCCCGGGAAGGGCAGGCCTCCTCACAGATACGCAGTATTTT.

This sequence joins TRBV2 and TRBJ2-7; D is undetermined. The CDR3 length is 14 residues. Germline loops: CDR1 SNHLY, CDR2 FYNNEI. V was shortened by 9 bases and J by 0 bases, with 15 bases between the two germline ends. The CDR3 region has the DNA TGTGCCAGTTCCTTGACTGAGAGCTCCTACGAGCAGTACTTC. Its translation is CASSLTESSYEQYF.

The chain combines TRBV6-6 with TRBJ1-1; a weak D match, TRBD1 (5 bases). This CDR3 has 11 residues. Trimming took off 6 bases at V and 10 bases at J, with 12 bases between the two ends. Germline values: CDR1 MNHNY, CDR2 SVGAGI (reference sequence). The CDR3, as DNA: TGTGCCAGCAGCCGAAGGGACTTAGCTTTCTTT. Translated, it gives CASSRRDLAFF.

The V call is TRBV6-6, the J call TRBJ2-5, with D possibly TRBD1 on 5 matching bases. CDR3 length: 16 residues. In germline, CDR1 is MNHNY, CDR2 SVGAGI (reference sequence). V dropped 2 bases and J dropped 2 bases, with 15 bases sitting between them. DNA of the CDR3: TGTGCCAGCAGTTACGAAAGGGGCCCCTCTCAAGAGACCCAGTACTTC. It codes for CASSYERGPSQETQYF.

V and J are TRBV27 and TRBJ2-7; TRBD2 matches 9 bases. The CDR3 has 15 amino acids. The V segment lost 2 bases and the J segment 2 bases; nucleotides outside the gene matches: 4. Germline V gene sequence: CDR1 MNHEY, CDR2 SMNVEV (reference sequence). The CDR3 loop is CASSLIAGEAYEQYF. As DNA, the CDR3 is TGTGCCAGCAGTTTAATAGCGGGGGAAGCCTACGAGCAGTACTTC.

V gene TRBV4-2 combines with J gene TRBJ2-1; weak D call: TRBD1 (6 bases). Deletions cut 4 bases from V and 5 bases from J, with 12 bases between. CDR3 length: 14 amino acids. Germline loops: CDR1 LGHNA, CDR2 YNFKEQ. The CDR3 is CASSLNRADNEQFF. CDR3 DNA: TGTGCCAGCAGCCTCAACAGGGCAGACAATGAGCAGTTCTTC.

This clone was observed a few times. No conserved phenylalanine or tryptophan ends this CDR3, so it is likely a read error. The DNA is left out, because the CDR3 cannot be placed on it with certainty; the CDR3 is given as TCRdb lists it. J is TRBJ1-1 and V is TRBV7-3. CDR1 and CDR2 (germline): SGHTA, FQGTGA. The CDR3 adds up to 13 amino acids, both ends counted. This chain's CDR3 is CASKAGLGTEALV.

The genes are TRBV2 and TRBJ1-3, with 9 bases identical to TRBD1. Looked up from germline, CDR1 is SNHLY and CDR2 is FYNNEI. V lost 4 bases to trimming and J lost 5 bases; unmatched junction nucleotides: 3. The CDR3 spans 14 residues. DNA of the CDR3: TGTGCCAGCAGTGGAGGGACAGGGAGAAACACCATATATTTT. The encoded protein is CASSGGTGRNTIYF.

This clone was detected a few times. The chain recombines TRBV2 with TRBJ2-5, with a possible D match to TRBD2 (6 bases). This CDR3 region has 13 residues. Germline lookup yields CDR1 SNHLY and CDR2 FYNNEI. V dropped 10 bases and J dropped 0 bases, with 12 bases sitting between them. The CDR3 loop is CATLREDQETQYF. CDR3 in DNA: TGTGCCACCCTTAGGGAGGACCAAGAGACCCAGTACTTC.